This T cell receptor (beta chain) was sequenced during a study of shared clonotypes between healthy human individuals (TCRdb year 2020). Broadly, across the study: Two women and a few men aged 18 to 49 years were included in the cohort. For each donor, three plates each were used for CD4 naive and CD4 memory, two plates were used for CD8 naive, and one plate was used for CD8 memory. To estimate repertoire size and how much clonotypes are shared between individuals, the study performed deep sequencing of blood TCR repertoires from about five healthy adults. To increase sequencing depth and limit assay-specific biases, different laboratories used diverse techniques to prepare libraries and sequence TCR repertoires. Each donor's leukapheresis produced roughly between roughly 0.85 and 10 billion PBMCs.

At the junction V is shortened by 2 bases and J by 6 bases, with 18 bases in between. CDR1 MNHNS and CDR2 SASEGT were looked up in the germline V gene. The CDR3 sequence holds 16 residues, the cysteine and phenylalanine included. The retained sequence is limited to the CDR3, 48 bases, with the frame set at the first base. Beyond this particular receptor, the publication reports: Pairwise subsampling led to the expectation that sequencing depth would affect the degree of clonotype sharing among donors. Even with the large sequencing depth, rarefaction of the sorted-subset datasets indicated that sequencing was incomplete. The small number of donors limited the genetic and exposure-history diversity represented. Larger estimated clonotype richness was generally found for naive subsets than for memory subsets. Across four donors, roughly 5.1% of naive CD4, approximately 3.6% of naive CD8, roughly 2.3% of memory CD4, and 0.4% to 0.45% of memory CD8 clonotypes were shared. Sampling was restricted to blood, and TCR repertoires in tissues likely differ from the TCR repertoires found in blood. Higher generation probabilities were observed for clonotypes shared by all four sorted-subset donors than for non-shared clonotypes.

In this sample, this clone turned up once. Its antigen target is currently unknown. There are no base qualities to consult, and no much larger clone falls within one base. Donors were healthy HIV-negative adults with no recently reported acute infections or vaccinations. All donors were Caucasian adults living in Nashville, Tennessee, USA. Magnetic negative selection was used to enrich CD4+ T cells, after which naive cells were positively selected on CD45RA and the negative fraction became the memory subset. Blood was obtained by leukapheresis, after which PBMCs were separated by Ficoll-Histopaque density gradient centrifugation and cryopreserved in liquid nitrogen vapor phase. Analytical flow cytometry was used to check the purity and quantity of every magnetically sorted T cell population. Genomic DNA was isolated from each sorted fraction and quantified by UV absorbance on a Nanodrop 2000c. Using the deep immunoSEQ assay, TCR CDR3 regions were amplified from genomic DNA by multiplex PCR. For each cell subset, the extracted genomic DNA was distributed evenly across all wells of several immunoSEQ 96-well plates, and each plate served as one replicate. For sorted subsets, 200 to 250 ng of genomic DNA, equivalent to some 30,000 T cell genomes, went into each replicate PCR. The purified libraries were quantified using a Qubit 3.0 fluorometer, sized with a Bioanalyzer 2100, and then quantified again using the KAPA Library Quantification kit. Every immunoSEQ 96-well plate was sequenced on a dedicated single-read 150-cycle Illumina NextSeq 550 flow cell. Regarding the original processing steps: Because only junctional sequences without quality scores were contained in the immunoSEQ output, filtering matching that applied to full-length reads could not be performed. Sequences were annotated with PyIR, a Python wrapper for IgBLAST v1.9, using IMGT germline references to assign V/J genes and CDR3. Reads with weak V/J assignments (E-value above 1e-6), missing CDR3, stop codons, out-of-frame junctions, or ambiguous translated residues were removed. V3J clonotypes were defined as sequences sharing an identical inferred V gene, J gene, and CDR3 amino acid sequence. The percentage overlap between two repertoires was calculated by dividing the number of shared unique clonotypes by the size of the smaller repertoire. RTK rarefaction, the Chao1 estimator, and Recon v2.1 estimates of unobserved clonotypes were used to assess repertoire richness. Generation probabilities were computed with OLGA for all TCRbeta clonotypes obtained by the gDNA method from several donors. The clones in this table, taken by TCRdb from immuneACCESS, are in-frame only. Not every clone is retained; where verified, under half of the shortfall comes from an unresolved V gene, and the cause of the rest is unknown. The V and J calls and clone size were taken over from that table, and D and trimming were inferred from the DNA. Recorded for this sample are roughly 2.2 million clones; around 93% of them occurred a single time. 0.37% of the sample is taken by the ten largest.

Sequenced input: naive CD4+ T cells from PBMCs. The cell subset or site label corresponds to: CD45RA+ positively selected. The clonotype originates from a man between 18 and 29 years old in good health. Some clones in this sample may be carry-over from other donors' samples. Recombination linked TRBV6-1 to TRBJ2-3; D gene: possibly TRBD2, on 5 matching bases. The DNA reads TGTGCCAGCAGTGAACCAGGAAGAGGGAATGGCGATACGCAGTATTTT. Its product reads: CASSEPGRGNGDTQYF.